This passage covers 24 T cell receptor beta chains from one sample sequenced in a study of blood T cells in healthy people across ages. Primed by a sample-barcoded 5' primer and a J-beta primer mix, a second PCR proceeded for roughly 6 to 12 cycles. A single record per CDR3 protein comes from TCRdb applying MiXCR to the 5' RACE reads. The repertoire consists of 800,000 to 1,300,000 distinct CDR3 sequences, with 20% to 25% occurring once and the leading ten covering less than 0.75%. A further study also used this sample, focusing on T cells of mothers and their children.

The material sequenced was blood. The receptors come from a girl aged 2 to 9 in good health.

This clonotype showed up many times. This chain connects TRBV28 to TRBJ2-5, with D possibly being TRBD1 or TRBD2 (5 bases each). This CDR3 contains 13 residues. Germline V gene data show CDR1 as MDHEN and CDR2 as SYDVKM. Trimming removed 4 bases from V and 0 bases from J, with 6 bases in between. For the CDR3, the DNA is TGTGCCAGCAGTTGGGGACACCAAGAGACCCAGTACTTC. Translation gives CASSWGHQETQYF.

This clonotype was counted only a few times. The CDR3 DNA reads as TGTGCCAGCAGTGTGGTGGACAGCACCGAGCAGTACTTC. Amino acids: CASSVVDSTEQYF. The chain joins TRBV2 to TRBJ2-7; D is possibly TRBD1 (6 bases). The CDR3 is 13 amino acids. The V end lost 4 bases, the J end lost 6 bases, and 13 bases lay between the germline ends. In germline, CDR1 is SNHLY, CDR2 FYNNEI.

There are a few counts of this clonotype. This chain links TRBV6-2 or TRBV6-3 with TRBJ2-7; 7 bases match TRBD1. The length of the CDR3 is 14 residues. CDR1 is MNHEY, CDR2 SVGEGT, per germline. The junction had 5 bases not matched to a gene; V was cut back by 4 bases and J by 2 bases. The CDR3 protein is CASSSETGPYEQYF. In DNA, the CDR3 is TGTGCCAGCAGTTCCGAGACAGGGCCCTACGAGCAGTACTTC.

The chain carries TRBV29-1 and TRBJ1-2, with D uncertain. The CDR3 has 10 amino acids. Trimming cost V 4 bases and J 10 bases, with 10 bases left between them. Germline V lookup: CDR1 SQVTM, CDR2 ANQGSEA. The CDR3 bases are TGCAGCGTTGGAGGTTTCGACTACACCTTC. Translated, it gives CSVGGFDYTF.

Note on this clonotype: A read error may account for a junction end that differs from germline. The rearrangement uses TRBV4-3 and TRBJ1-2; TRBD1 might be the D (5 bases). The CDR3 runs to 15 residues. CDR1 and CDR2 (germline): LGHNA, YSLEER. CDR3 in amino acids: CASSQDGVGTNGYAF. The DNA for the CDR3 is TGCGCCAGCAGCCAAGACGGGGTGGGGACGAATGGCTACGCCTTC.

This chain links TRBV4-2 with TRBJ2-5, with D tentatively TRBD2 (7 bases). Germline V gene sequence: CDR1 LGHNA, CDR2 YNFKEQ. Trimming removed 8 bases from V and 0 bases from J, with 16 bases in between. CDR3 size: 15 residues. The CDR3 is CASQARGGHQETQYF. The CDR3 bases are TGTGCCAGCCAGGCAAGGGGGGGCCACCAAGAGACCCAGTACTTC.

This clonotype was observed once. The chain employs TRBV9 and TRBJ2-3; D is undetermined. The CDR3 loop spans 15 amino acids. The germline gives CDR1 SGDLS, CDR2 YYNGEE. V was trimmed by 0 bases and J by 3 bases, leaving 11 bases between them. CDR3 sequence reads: CASSVGIDDTDTQYF. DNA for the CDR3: TGTGCCAGCAGCGTAGGTATAGATGATACAGATACGCAGTATTTT. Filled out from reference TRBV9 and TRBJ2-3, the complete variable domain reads DSGVTQTPKHLITATGQRVTLRCSPRSGDLSVYWYQQSLDQGLQFLIQYYNGEERAKGNILERFSAQQFPDLHSELNLSSLELGDSALYFCASSVGIDDTDTQYFGPGTRLTVL.

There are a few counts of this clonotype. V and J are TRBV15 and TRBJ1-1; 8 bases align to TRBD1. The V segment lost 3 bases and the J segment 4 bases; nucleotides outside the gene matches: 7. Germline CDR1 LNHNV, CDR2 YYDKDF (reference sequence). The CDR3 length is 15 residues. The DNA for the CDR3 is TGTGCCACCAGCAGTACAAACAGGGGGGGCACTGAAGCTTTCTTT. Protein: CATSSTNRGGTEAFF.

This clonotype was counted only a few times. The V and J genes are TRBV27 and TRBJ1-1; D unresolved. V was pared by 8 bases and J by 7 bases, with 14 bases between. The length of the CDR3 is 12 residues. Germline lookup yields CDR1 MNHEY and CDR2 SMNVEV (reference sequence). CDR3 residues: CASSTMGGEAFF. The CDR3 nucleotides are TGTGCCAGCTCCACGATGGGAGGTGAAGCTTTCTTT.

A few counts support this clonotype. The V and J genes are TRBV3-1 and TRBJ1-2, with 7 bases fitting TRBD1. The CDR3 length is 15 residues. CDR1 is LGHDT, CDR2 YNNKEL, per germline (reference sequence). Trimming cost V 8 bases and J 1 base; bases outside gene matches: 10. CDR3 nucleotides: TGTGCCAGCGGCCCCCGGGACAGATATAACTATGGCTACACCTTC. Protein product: CASGPRDRYNYGYTF.

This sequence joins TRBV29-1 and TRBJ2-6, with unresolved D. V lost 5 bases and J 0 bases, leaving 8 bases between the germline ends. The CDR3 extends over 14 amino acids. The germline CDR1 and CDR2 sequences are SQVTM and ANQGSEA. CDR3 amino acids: CSVQTGSGANVLTF. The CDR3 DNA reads TGCAGCGTTCAGACGGGCTCTGGGGCCAACGTCCTGACTTTC.

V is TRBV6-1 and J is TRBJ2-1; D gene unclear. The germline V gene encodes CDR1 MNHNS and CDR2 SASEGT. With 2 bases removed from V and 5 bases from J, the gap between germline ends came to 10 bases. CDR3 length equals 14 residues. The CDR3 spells CASSEKVTNNEQFF. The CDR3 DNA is TGTGCCAGCAGTGAAAAAGTGACGAACAATGAGCAGTTCTTC.

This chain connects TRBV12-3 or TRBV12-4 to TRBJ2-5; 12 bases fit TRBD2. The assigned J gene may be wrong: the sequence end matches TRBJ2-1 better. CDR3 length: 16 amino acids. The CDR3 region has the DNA TGTGCCAGCAGCTCTAATCTAGCGGGGGGGCTTAGTGAGCAGTTCTTC. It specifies CASSSNLAGGLSEQFF.

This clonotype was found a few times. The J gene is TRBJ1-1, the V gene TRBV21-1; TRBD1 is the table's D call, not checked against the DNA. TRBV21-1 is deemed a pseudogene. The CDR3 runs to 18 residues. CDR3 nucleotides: TGTGCCAGCAGCCCTCTTCCCGAGGGGGTAATGATAGGCACTGAAGCTTTCTTT. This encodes CASSPLPEGVMIGTEAFF.

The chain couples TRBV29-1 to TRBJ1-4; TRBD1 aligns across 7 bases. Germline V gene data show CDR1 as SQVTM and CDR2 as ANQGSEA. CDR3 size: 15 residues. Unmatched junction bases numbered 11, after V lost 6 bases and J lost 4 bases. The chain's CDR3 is CSVPETPGGNEKLFF. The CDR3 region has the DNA TGCAGCGTCCCGGAGACCCCAGGGGGTAATGAAAAACTGTTTTTT.

CDR3 loop: CSVGRGVQETQYF. Written as DNA, the CDR3 is TGCAGCGTTGGACGAGGAGTCCAAGAGACCCAGTACTTC. This rearrangement joins TRBV29-1 to TRBJ2-5; D not resolved. V lost 4 bases and J lost 1, with 10 bases in between. This CDR3 is built from 13 residues. Germline CDR1 SQVTM, CDR2 ANQGSEA.

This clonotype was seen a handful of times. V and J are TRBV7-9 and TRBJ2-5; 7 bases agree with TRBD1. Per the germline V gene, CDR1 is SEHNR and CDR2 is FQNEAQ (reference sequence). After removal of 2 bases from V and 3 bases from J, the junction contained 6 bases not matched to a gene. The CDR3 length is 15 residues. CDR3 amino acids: CASSLYLGQKETQYF. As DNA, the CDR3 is TGTGCCAGCAGCTTATATCTGGGACAGAAAGAGACCCAGTACTTC.

In DNA form, the CDR3 reads TGCGCCAGCAGCCAAGTTGTCGAGTCTTACTACAATGAGCAGTTCTTC. Protein: CASSQVVESYYNEQFF. This rearrangement joins TRBV4-1 to TRBJ2-1, with no clear D. V was cut by 1 base and J by 3 bases, with 13 bases left in between. Germline values: CDR1 MGHRA, CDR2 YSYEKL. The CDR3 covers 16 residues.

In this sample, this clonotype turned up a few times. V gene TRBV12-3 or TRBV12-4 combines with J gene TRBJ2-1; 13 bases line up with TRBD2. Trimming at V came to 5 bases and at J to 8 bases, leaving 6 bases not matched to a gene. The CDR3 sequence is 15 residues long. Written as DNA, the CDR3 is TGTGCCAGCAGTCCCACTAGCGGGGGGGCCCATGAGCAGTTCTTC. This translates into CASSPTSGGAHEQFF.

The CDR3 nucleotides are TGTGCCAGCAGCTTAGAGGGGACGGACTACACCGGGGAGCTGTTTTTT. It codes for CASSLEGTDYTGELFF. The V call is TRBV13, the J call TRBJ2-2; perhaps D is TRBD1 or TRBD2 (5 bases each). The length of the CDR3 is 16 residues. With 1 base removed from V and 3 bases from J, the gap between germline ends came to 12 bases. The germline gives CDR1 PRHDT, CDR2 FYEKMQ (reference sequence).

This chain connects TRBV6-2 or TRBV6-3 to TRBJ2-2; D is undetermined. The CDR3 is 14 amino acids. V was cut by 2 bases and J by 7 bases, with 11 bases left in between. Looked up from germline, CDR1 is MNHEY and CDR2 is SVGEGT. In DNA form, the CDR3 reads TGTGCCAGCAGTTACAGCAGAGCGATCGGGGAGCTGTTTTTT. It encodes CASSYSRAIGELFF.

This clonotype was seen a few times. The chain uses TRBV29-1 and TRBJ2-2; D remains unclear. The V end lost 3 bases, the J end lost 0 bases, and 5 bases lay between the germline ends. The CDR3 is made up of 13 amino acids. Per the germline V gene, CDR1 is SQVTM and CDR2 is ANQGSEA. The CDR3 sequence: CSVDFSNTGELFF. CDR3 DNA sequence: TGCAGCGTTGACTTTTCGAACACCGGGGAGCTGTTTTTT.

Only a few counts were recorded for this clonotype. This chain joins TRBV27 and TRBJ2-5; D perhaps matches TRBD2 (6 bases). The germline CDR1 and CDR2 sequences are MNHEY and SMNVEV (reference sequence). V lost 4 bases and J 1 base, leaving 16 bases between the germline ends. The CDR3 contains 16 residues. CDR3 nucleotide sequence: TGTGCCAGCAGTTCCCTCCCCCGGGACTTCCAAGAGACCCAGTACTTC. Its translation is CASSSLPRDFQETQYF.

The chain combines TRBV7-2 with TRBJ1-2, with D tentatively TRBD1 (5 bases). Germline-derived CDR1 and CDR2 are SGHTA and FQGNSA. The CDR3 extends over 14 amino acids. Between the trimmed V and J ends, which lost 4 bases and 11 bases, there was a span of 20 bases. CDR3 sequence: CASSYPTGTTVYTF. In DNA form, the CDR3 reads TGTGCCAGCAGCTACCCTACAGGAACCACAGTGTACACCTTC.